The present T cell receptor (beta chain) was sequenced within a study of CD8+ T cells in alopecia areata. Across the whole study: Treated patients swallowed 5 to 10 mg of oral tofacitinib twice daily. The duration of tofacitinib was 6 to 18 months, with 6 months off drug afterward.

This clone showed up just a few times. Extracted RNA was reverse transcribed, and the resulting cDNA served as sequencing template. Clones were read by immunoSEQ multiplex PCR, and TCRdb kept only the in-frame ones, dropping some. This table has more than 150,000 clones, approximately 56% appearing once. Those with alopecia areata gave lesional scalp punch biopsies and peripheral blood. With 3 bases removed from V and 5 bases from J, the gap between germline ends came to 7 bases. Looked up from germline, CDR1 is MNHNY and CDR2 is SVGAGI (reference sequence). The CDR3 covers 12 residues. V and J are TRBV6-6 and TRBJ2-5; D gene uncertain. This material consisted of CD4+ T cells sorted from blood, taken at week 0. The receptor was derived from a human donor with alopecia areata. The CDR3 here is CASSYTFETQYF. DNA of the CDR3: TGTGCCAGCAGTTATACTTTTGAGACCCAGTACTTC.